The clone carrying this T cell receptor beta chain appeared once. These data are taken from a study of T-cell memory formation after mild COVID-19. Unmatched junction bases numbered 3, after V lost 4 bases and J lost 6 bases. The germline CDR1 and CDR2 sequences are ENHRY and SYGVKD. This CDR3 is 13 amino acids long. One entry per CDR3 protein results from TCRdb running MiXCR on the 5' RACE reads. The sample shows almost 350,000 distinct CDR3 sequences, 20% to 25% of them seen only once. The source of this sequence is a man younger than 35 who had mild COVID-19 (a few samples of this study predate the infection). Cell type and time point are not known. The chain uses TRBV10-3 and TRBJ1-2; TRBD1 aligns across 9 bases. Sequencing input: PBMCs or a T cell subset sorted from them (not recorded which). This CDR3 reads CAISVGQGHGYTF. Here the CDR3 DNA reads TGTGCCATCAGTGTGGGACAGGGTCATGGCTACACCTTC.